This is a list of T cell receptor beta chains from one sample in a study of beta chain features in type 1 diabetes. TCRdb keeps only in-frame clones here, not all; method: immunoSEQ multiplex PCR. The table lists nearly 350,000 clones, about a tenth of them singletons, with approximately 1% in the top ten. Sequenced material: central memory CD4+ T cells from blood. These receptors were taken from a man aged 25-45 years with type 1 diabetes. The CDR3 runs from the conserved cysteine through the conserved F or W. D genes are given only for firm matches. Only some rows state a clone size, as once, few, many or a class for expanded clones.

v_gene	d_gene	j_gene	abundance	CDR3nt	CDR3aa
TRBV7-2	-	TRBJ2-2	many	TGTGCCAGCAGCCTACAGGGAAACACCGGGGAGCTGTTTTTT	CASSLQGNTGELFF
TRBV5-1	-	TRBJ2-5	few	TGCGCCAGCAGCTGGACGGGACAAGAGACCCAGTACTTC	CASSWTGQETQYF
TRBV28	-	TRBJ2-6	-	TGTGCCAGCAGTGAGGCTGGGGCCAACGTCCTGACTTTC	CASSEAGANVLTF
TRBV2	-	TRBJ2-6	-	TGTGCCAGCAGTTACGGACGGTCCTCTGGGGCCAACGTCCTGACTTTC	CASSYGRSSGANVLTF
TRBV18	TRBD1	TRBJ2-6	many	TGTGCCAGCTCACCGGTACAGGGGGCTTATGGGGCCAACGTCCTGACTTTC	CASSPVQGAYGANVLTF
TRBV7-9	-	TRBJ1-5	many	TGTGCCAGCAGCTTAGTAGGGGAGAGGCAGCCCCAGCATTTT	CASSLVGERQPQHF
TRBV18	TRBD2	TRBJ2-4	few	TGTGCCAGCTCACCCGAGTATAGCGGGGCCAAAAACATTCAGTACTTC	CASSPEYSGAKNIQYF
TRBV18	-	TRBJ2-5	few	TGTGCCAGCTCACTACAACGGGCCGCGGGAGAGACCCAGTACTTC	CASSLQRAAGETQYF
TRBV7-2	TRBD1	TRBJ1-5	-	TGTGCCAGCAGCTGGACAGGGGAGGGCAATCAGCCCCAGCATTTT	CASSWTGEGNQPQHF
TRBV9	TRBD2	TRBJ2-3	-	TGTGCCAGCAGCGTAGCAGCGGGGGGGCAGTATTTT	CASSVAAGGQYF
TRBV30	-	TRBJ2-7	-	TGTGCCTGGAGACGGCAGGCATCCTACGAGCAGTACTTC	CAWRRQASYEQYF
TRBV2	TRBD1	TRBJ1-4	-	TGTGCCAGCAGTGAAGAGACAGGGGGTGAAAAACTGTTTTTT	CASSEETGGEKLFF
TRBV5-1	TRBD1	TRBJ2-5	-	TGCGCCAGCAGCTCGGACAGGAGCCAAGAGACCCAGTACTTC	CASSSDRSQETQYF
TRBV27	TRBD2	TRBJ2-1	-	TGTGCCAGCAGTCCCCATCTAGCGGGGAAGAATGAGCAGTTCTTC	CASSPHLAGKNEQFF
TRBV6-7	TRBD1	TRBJ2-5	few	TGTGCCAGCGCGGGACAGGGACGAGAGACCCAGTACTTC	CASAGQGRETQYF
TRBV2	TRBD2	TRBJ2-3	-	TGTGCCAGCAGTGCCGGGACTAGCCCCACAGATACGCAGTATTTT	CASSAGTSPTDTQYF